The next 30 T cell receptor beta chains were all read from a single sample in a study of blood T cells in healthy people across ages. Through a sample-barcoded 5' primer and a J-beta primer mix, a second PCR was run for about 6 to 11 cycles. TCRdb independently ran MiXCR on the 5' RACE reads; one entry per CDR3 protein. The sample shows about 640,000 distinct CDR3 sequences, around three fifths of them seen only once. The material sequenced was blood. These receptor sequences come from a man between 60 and 75 years old in good health.

The chain has TRBV29-1 and TRBJ2-7; TRBD1 or TRBD2 may be the D gene (5 bases each). CDR1 is SQVTM and CDR2 is ANQGSEA in the germline V gene. This CDR3 comprises 13 residues. V gave up 7 bases and J gave up 3 bases, with 16 bases separating them. The DNA of the CDR3 is TGCAGCGGAGGGGCCAGTCCCCTCTACGAGCAGTACTTC. Its protein product is CSGGASPLYEQYF.

This sequence joins TRBV5-1 and TRBJ2-7; 7 positions match TRBD1. Trimming at V came to 0 bases and at J to 2 bases, leaving 8 bases not matched to a gene. CDR3 size: 16 residues. CDR1 and CDR2 (germline): SGHRS, YFSETQ. CDR3 in amino acids: CASSLAGAGGTYEQYF. The CDR3 DNA reads as TGCGCCAGCAGCTTGGCTGGGGCAGGGGGAACCTACGAGCAGTACTTC.

V gene TRBV12-3 or TRBV12-4 combines with J gene TRBJ1-2; unclear D gene. The CDR3 is 13 amino acids. Trimming removed 5 bases at V and 8 bases at J, with 15 bases between. The CDR3: CASSKTSSWGYTF. The CDR3 nucleotides are TGTGCCAGCAGTAAGACCAGTTCGTGGGGCTACACCTTC.

This clonotype showed up just a few times. The chain employs TRBV12-3 or TRBV12-4 and TRBJ1-6; D not resolved. The CDR3 sequence is 13 residues long. Trimming shortened V by 8 bases and J by 0 bases, and 5 bases separated the two germline ends. CDR3 DNA: TGTGCCAGCGGCAGCTCCTATAATTCACCCCTCCACTTT. Translating it yields CASGSSYNSPLHF.

This clonotype turned up a few times. The V gene is TRBV7-2, the J gene TRBJ1-2; D gene unclear. The CDR3 has 15 amino acids. Trimming pared 5 bases from V and 0 bases from J, leaving 13 bases between. In germline, CDR1 is SGHTA, CDR2 FQGNSA. The DNA for the CDR3 is TGTGCCAGCAGCCCCGAGTGGTCAGCTAACTATGGCTACACCTTC. It yields the protein CASSPEWSANYGYTF.

In the case of this clonotype: A junction boundary mismatches the germline segment, possibly from a read error. The CDR3 sequence is CSAREWDREWKETQYF. The CDR3 region has the DNA TGCAGTGCTCGAGAGTGGGACAGAGAATGGAAAGAGACCCAGTACTTC. The rearrangement links TRBV20-1 to TRBJ2-5; 7 nucleotides agree with TRBD1. Germline-derived CDR1 and CDR2 are DFQATT and SNEGSKA (reference sequence). The CDR3 has 16 residues.

The gene calls are TRBV3-1 and TRBJ2-3; D perhaps matches TRBD2 (6 bases). Looked up from germline, CDR1 is LGHDT and CDR2 is YNNKEL (reference sequence). The length of the CDR3 is 18 residues. Trimming left V 5 bases short and J 4 bases short, with 25 bases between. The CDR3 sequence: CASSSPGTMQGGPDTQYF. The DNA for the CDR3 is TGTGCCAGCAGCTCCCCGGGAACAATGCAGGGAGGCCCAGATACGCAGTATTTT.

This clonotype has just a few counts. The chain uses TRBV10-3 and TRBJ2-5; perhaps TRBD1 as D (6 bases). The CDR3 has 12 amino acids. V was clipped by 5 bases and J by 3 bases, with 7 bases between them. Germline V lookup: CDR1 ENHRY, CDR2 SYGVKD. CDR3 in DNA: TGTGCCATCAGTTCAGGGGAAGAGACCCAGTACTTC. Encoded protein: CAISSGEETQYF.

This clonotype was counted only a few times. The chain is built from TRBV20-1 and TRBJ1-6, with 9 bases matching TRBD1. The CDR3 runs 16 residues. The V and J ends lost 5 bases and 5 bases, in that order; junction bases with no gene match: 10. Germline CDR1 is DFQATT and CDR2 is SNEGSKA (reference sequence). The DNA of the CDR3 is TGCAGTGCTGAGAAAGGGACAGGGTATAATAATTCACCCCTCCACTTT. It specifies CSAEKGTGYNNSPLHF.

This clonotype showed up just a few times. This rearrangement joins TRBV7-2 to TRBJ2-6; 7 bases are shared with TRBD1. Germline CDR1 reads SGHTA; CDR2 reads FQGNSA. V gave up 4 bases and J gave up 0 bases; unmatched junction bases: 3. The CDR3 runs to 16 residues. The CDR3 spells CASSWGQLSGANVLTF. Written as DNA, the CDR3 is TGTGCCAGCAGCTGGGGACAGCTCTCTGGGGCCAACGTCCTGACTTTC.

This clonotype came up a few times. The chain's CDR3 is CASSAQGQGGYEQYF. In nucleotides, the CDR3 is TGTGCCAGCAGCGCCCAAGGACAGGGGGGCTACGAGCAGTACTTC. The J gene is TRBJ2-7, the V gene TRBV9; 10 nucleotides line up with TRBD1. The trim removed 3 bases at V and 3 bases at J, leaving 6 bases unmatched. CDR1 and CDR2 (germline): SGDLS, YYNGEE. The CDR3 covers 15 residues.

The chain combines TRBV20-1 with TRBJ2-4; the D gene is possibly TRBD2 (5 bases). The CDR3 length is 10 residues. Trimming cost V 6 bases and J 5 bases, with 5 bases left between them. Per the germline V gene, CDR1 is DFQATT and CDR2 is SNEGSKA (reference sequence). The CDR3 nucleotides read TGCAGTGCCGGGGAAAACATTCAGTACTTC. This sequence encodes CSAGENIQYF.

This chain uses TRBV10-2 with TRBJ2-7; D unresolved. The CDR3 consists of 14 residues. V gave up 8 bases and J gave up 2 bases, with 16 bases separating them. Germline values: CDR1 WSHSY, CDR2 SAAADI. CDR3 loop: CASRPPFGTYEQYF. CDR3 DNA: TGCGCCAGCCGGCCGCCCTTTGGGACCTACGAGCAGTACTTC.

The chain has TRBV20-1 and TRBJ1-2, with a possible D match to TRBD1 (5 bases). V lost 0 bases and J 2 bases, leaving 10 bases between the germline ends. The CDR3 extends over 14 amino acids. The germline V gene encodes CDR1 DFQATT and CDR2 SNEGSKA (reference sequence). Here the CDR3 DNA reads TGCAGTGCTAGAGACGACAGTACGAACTATGGCTACACCTTC. Translated: CSARDDSTNYGYTF.

J is TRBJ2-1 and V is TRBV2, with 7 bases lining up with TRBD1. The CDR3 extends over 13 amino acids. The trim removed 4 bases at V and 6 bases at J, leaving 3 bases unmatched. In germline, CDR1 is SNHLY, CDR2 FYNNEI. In DNA form, the CDR3 reads TGTGCCAGCAGTGCGGACAGGATCAATGAGCAGTTCTTC. The encoded protein is CASSADRINEQFF.

V gene TRBV20-1 combines with J gene TRBJ1-5, with D perhaps matching TRBD1 (6 bases). CDR1 is DFQATT and CDR2 is SNEGSKA in the germline V gene (reference sequence). The CDR3 loop spans 15 amino acids. With 5 bases removed from V and 0 bases from J, the gap between germline ends came to 14 bases. The CDR3 protein is CSAGTPRYSNQPQHF. CDR3 DNA: TGCAGTGCTGGGACACCGCGTTATAGCAATCAGCCCCAGCATTTT.

The V call is TRBV19, the J call TRBJ2-5, with 7 bases matching TRBD1. The CDR3 runs to 16 residues. Germline loops: CDR1 LNHDA, CDR2 SQIVND (reference sequence). The trim removed 5 bases at V and 4 bases at J, leaving 13 bases unmatched. This chain's CDR3 is CASSSPGQVGGETQYF. The CDR3 coding sequence is TGTGCCAGTAGTTCACCCGGACAGGTCGGCGGAGAGACCCAGTACTTC.

This clonotype has a handful of counts. The gene calls are TRBV5-1 and TRBJ2-1, with 11 bases fitting TRBD2. Unmatched junction bases numbered 11, after V lost 5 bases and J lost 4 bases. This CDR3 has 17 amino acids. Germline CDR1 and CDR2: SGHRS and YFSETQ. CDR3: CASSLSIGTSGYNEQFF. The CDR3 region has the DNA TGCGCCAGCAGTCTGAGCATCGGGACTAGCGGATACAATGAGCAGTTCTTC.

This chain uses TRBV20-1 with TRBJ1-1, with D perhaps TRBD1 (6 bases). In germline, CDR1 is DFQATT, CDR2 SNEGSKA (reference sequence). The CDR3 totals 15 residues. Trimming stripped 1 base from V and 5 bases from J, with 17 bases between. CDR3 nucleotides: TGCAGTGCTAGAGCTCTACAGGGAAGTGGTACTGAAGCTTTCTTT. Protein product: CSARALQGSGTEAFF.

This clonotype appeared a single time. The genes are TRBV6-7 and TRBJ1-5; D might be TRBD1 (6 bases). TRBV6-7 is an open reading frame whose function is uncertain. The CDR3 loop spans 18 amino acids. V lost 0 bases to trimming and J lost 1 base, with 16 bases between them. The CDR3 bases are TGTGCCAGCAGTTACTCGAACGGGGGGCGCGGGAGCAATCAGCCCCAGCATTTT. Translation gives CASSYSNGGRGSNQPQHF.

The sample holds a few counts of this clonotype. The V call is TRBV4-1, the J call TRBJ2-1; 12 nucleotides line up with TRBD2. The V and J ends lost 0 bases and 6 bases, in that order; junction bases with no gene match: 6. The germline gives CDR1 MGHRA, CDR2 YSYEKL. CDR3 length: 17 residues. CDR3 residues: CASSQDPPSGGANEQFF. For the CDR3, the DNA is TGCGCCAGCAGCCAAGATCCCCCTAGCGGGGGGGCCAATGAGCAGTTCTTC.

A few counts support this clonotype. The chain employs TRBV4-2 and TRBJ2-1; 7 bases match TRBD2. The trim removed 0 bases at V and 4 bases at J, leaving 3 bases unmatched. The length of the CDR3 is 15 residues. Germline values: CDR1 LGHNA, CDR2 YNFKEQ. The CDR3 bases are TGTGCCAGCAGCCAAGATGGGGGGGGATACAATGAGCAGTTCTTC. Translated: CASSQDGGGYNEQFF.

This rearrangement joins TRBV12-3 or TRBV12-4 to TRBJ2-7, with 9 bases aligning to TRBD2. Losses at the gene ends were 5 bases for V and 4 bases for J; bases not matched to a gene: 12. The CDR3 contains 16 residues. The CDR3 sequence: CASSNYYSGRYYEQYF. Written as DNA, the CDR3 is TGTGCCAGCAGTAATTATTACAGCGGGAGGTATTACGAGCAGTACTTC.

This clonotype was detected only a few times. The chain uses TRBV29-1 and TRBJ2-7; tentatively, D is TRBD1 (6 bases). From germline, CDR1 is SQVTM and CDR2 ANQGSEA. V lost 4 bases and J 6 bases, leaving 10 bases between the germline ends. This CDR3 contains 11 residues. In DNA, the CDR3 is TGCAGCGTTGGAAGCAGGGGCGAGCAGTACTTC. It specifies CSVGSRGEQYF.

This clonotype appeared a few times. CDR3 coding DNA: TGCGCCAGCAGCCCCGACAGGGGAGGGGTCTATGGCTACACCTTC. Encoded protein: CASSPDRGGVYGYTF. The V call is TRBV5-1, the J call TRBJ1-2; 8 bases agree with TRBD1. Looked up from germline, CDR1 is SGHRS and CDR2 is YFSETQ. The ends lost 4 bases at V and 4 bases at J; junction bases unmatched: 9. The CDR3 loop spans 15 amino acids.

This chain connects TRBV11-2 to TRBJ2-1; TRBD2 matches at 10 bases. The CDR3 consists of 16 residues. V lost 2 bases, J lost 8 bases, and 9 bases stayed unmatched. The germline gives CDR1 SGHAT, CDR2 FQNNGV. CDR3 DNA: TGTGCCAGCAGCTTATACCTAGCGGGGGCAGGGGATGAGCAGTTCTTC. This sequence encodes CASSLYLAGAGDEQFF. The complete variable domain, with remaining parts taken from reference TRBV11-2 and TRBJ2-1, reads EAGVAQSPRYKIIEKRQSVAFWCNPISGHATLYWYQQILGQGPKLLIQFQNNGVVDDSQLPKDRFSAERLKGVDSTLKIQPAKLEDSAVYLCASSLYLAGAGDEQFFGPGTRLTVL.

The chain couples TRBV12-3 or TRBV12-4 to TRBJ2-5, with D unresolved. This CDR3 contains 14 residues. The ends were cut back, 2 bases at V and 2 bases at J, with 9 bases in the middle. The CDR3 coding sequence is TGTGCCAGCAGTTTAATGGCAGGACAAGAGACCCAGTACTTC. It specifies CASSLMAGQETQYF.

This clonotype was detected once. The chain recombines TRBV10-3 with TRBJ1-1, with D maybe TRBD1 (6 bases). CDR3 size: 17 residues. CDR1 and CDR2 from the germline V gene are ENHRY and SYGVKD. Trimming removed 3 bases at V and 4 bases at J, with 21 bases between. The chain's CDR3 is CAISDLRGGAGTTEAFF. CDR3 bases: TGTGCCATCAGTGACCTCCGGGGGGGGGCGGGGACCACTGAAGCTTTCTTT.

This clonotype has only a few counts. The gene calls are TRBV10-3 and TRBJ2-1; 7 bases map to TRBD2. Germline V lookup: CDR1 ENHRY, CDR2 SYGVKD. The CDR3 sequence is 16 residues long. V shed 0 bases and J 0 bases; nucleotides not matched to a gene: 2. This chain's CDR3 is CAISESRGSSYNEQFF. In DNA, the CDR3 is TGTGCCATCAGTGAGTCGCGGGGGAGCTCCTACAATGAGCAGTTCTTC.

The chain has TRBV20-1 and TRBJ1-5; 7 bases match TRBD1. The CDR3 is 13 residues long. Losses at the gene ends were 6 bases for V and 7 bases for J; bases not matched to a gene: 9. Germline loops: CDR1 DFQATT, CDR2 SNEGSKA (reference sequence). The CDR3 sequence is CSAEGGSGQPQHF. The CDR3 coding sequence is TGCAGTGCAGAAGGGGGCTCCGGCCAGCCCCAGCATTTT.